These 20 T cell receptor beta chains share one sample of origin, sequenced in a study of blood T cell repertoires in COVID-19. Sequencing was performed with immunoSEQ multiplex PCR; in TCRdb, only in-frame clones are kept and a portion is missing. This table has more than 150,000 clones, 80% to 85% appearing once. Sequenced sample: peripheral blood. These receptors were collected from a woman aged 25 to 39 with acute or convalescent COVID-19.

The chain links TRBV9 to TRBJ1-4, with a weak D call TRBD1 (5 bases). Germline lookup yields CDR1 SGDLS and CDR2 YYNGEE. This CDR3 spans 15 amino acids. Trimming cost V 1 base and J 3 bases, with 10 bases left between them. The CDR3 is CASSVSGLANEKLFF. CDR3 bases: TGTGCCAGCAGCGTATCAGGGCTGGCTAATGAAAAACTGTTTTTT. Filled out from reference TRBV9 and TRBJ1-4, the complete variable domain reads DSGVTQTPKHLITATGQRVTLRCSPRSGDLSVYWYQQSLDQGLQFLIQYYNGEERAKGNILERFSAQQFPDLHSELNLSSLELGDSALYFCASSVSGLANEKLFFGSGTQLSVL.

The chain joins TRBV28 to TRBJ1-3; D is undetermined. The CDR3 totals 17 residues. The germline V and J ends were trimmed by 6 bases and 1 base, with 19 bases remaining between them. Germline CDR1 reads MDHEN; CDR2 reads SYDVKM. CDR3 residues: CASRPNTSRPSGNTIYF. Here the CDR3 DNA reads TGTGCCAGCAGACCCAATACCTCTAGGCCGTCTGGAAACACCATATATTTT. Complete variable domain (other parts from reference TRBV28 and TRBJ1-3): DVKVTQSSRYLVKRTGEKVFLECVQDMDHENMFWYRQDPGLGLRLIYFSYDVKMKEKGDIPEGYSVSREKKERFSLILESASTNQTSMYLCASRPNTSRPSGNTIYFGEGSWLTVV.

As to this clone: In the same sample, other DNA sequences code for this CDR3. V usage is TRBV4-3 and J usage is TRBJ1-1; D call uncertain. V was pared by 3 bases and J by 0 bases, with 5 bases between. The CDR3 has 13 residues. CDR1 is LGHNA and CDR2 is YSLEER in the germline V gene. Written as DNA, the CDR3 is TGCGCCAGCAGCCAGGGAGTGAACACTGAAGCTTTCTTT. It specifies CASSQGVNTEAFF.

The V call is TRBV6-5, the J call TRBJ1-6; perhaps TRBD1 as D (5 bases). Germline lookup yields CDR1 MNHEY and CDR2 SVGAGI. Trimming left V 8 bases short and J 7 bases short, with 15 bases between. The CDR3 has 14 residues. The CDR3 region has the DNA TGTGCCAGCTCCGGGACTAGCGCCAATTCACCCCTCCACTTT. This gives the protein CASSGTSANSPLHF.

The chain employs TRBV5-1 and TRBJ2-7; 13 bases are shared with TRBD2. V lost 0 bases to trimming and J lost 3 bases; unmatched junction nucleotides: 0. The CDR3 length is 15 residues. The germline V gene encodes CDR1 SGHRS and CDR2 YFSETQ. The CDR3 is CASSLGTSGGYEQYF. CDR3 DNA: TGCGCCAGCAGCTTGGGGACTAGCGGGGGCTACGAGCAGTACTTC.

This clone appeared once. J is TRBJ2-3 and V is TRBV29-1, with 7 bases that match TRBD1. CDR3 length: 12 amino acids. CDR1 and CDR2 (germline): SQVTM, ANQGSEA. V gave up 7 bases and J gave up 1 base; unmatched junction bases: 2. DNA of the CDR3: TGCAGCGCCGGACAGGGCACAGATACGCAGTATTTT. It specifies CSAGQGTDTQYF.

The V and J genes are TRBV30 and TRBJ1-6, with D tentatively TRBD1 (6 bases). This CDR3 has 16 amino acids. CDR1 is GTSNPN and CDR2 is SVGIG in the germline V gene (reference sequence). Trimming left V 3 bases short and J 3 bases short, with 15 bases between. The CDR3 DNA is TGTGCCTGGAGGACGACAGGCTCTAACTATAATTCACCCCTCCACTTT. Residues: CAWRTTGSNYNSPLHF.

The CDR3, as DNA: TGTGCCAGCAGCTTGGGGCAAACGCAGTATTTT. Its protein is CASSLGQTQYF. The rearrangement uses TRBV27 and TRBJ2-3; a weak D match, TRBD1 (5 bases). Germline values: CDR1 MNHEY, CDR2 SMNVEV (reference sequence). Deletions cut 6 bases from V and 9 bases from J, with 10 bases between. The CDR3 runs 11 residues.

The chain joins TRBV4-2 to TRBJ2-5, with 7 bases identical to TRBD2. Looked up from germline, CDR1 is LGHNA and CDR2 is YNFKEQ. The ends lost 4 bases at V and 5 bases at J; junction bases unmatched: 16. The CDR3 runs 17 residues. The CDR3: CASSPGERGVQTETQYF. The CDR3 bases are TGTGCCAGCAGCCCCGGGGAACGGGGGGTCCAAACGGAGACCCAGTACTTC.

The V gene is TRBV11-2, the J gene TRBJ1-2; a weak D match, TRBD1 (5 bases). The CDR3 sequence is 17 residues long. CDR1 is SGHAT and CDR2 is FQNNGV in the germline V gene. V lost 1 base to trimming and J lost 8 bases, with 23 bases between them. Here the CDR3 DNA reads TGTGCCAGCAGCTTAGGGGGCGGGAGTCGCCGGTTCGGGGGCTACACCTTC. Translated, it gives CASSLGGGSRRFGGYTF.

V usage is TRBV5-6 and J usage is TRBJ2-2; D might be TRBD2 (5 bases). V gave up 6 bases and J gave up 0 bases, with 21 bases separating them. CDR1 is SGHDT and CDR2 is YYEEEE in the germline V gene. The CDR3 has 18 residues. The CDR3 DNA reads TGTGCCAGCACCTCTAACAATATTGTGGGAGCGAACACCGGGGAGCTGTTTTTT. This gives the protein CASTSNNIVGANTGELFF. The full variable domain, completed using reference TRBV5-6 and TRBJ2-2, is DAGVTQSPTHLIKTRGQQVTLRCSPKSGHDTVSWYQQALGQGPQFIFQYYEEEERQRGNFPDRFSGHQFPNYSSELNVNALLLGDSALYLCASTSNNIVGANTGELFFGEGSRLTVL.

The V call is TRBV5-6, the J call TRBJ2-1, with D perhaps matching TRBD1 (6 bases). This CDR3 region has 16 residues. V lost 4 bases, J lost 7 bases, and 21 bases lay in between. Germline CDR1 SGHDT, CDR2 YYEEEE. The CDR3 region has the DNA TGTGCCAGCAGCCTATCGGGACACGGGCGTGGAAATGAGCAGTTCTTC. Protein sequence: CASSLSGHGRGNEQFF.

This clone was detected once. J is TRBJ2-3 and V is TRBV9; D is ambiguous. CDR3 length: 14 amino acids. Trimming took 0 bases from V and 7 from J, leaving 12 bases between them. From germline, CDR1 is SGDLS and CDR2 YYNGEE. CDR3 residues: CASSVVQDGYTQYF. CDR3 coding DNA: TGTGCCAGCAGCGTAGTCCAGGATGGATATACGCAGTATTTT.

The chain employs TRBV13 and TRBJ2-1; D possibly corresponds to TRBD2 (6 bases). Trimming cost V 7 bases and J 0 bases, with 13 bases left between them. This CDR3 is 15 amino acids long. In germline, CDR1 is PRHDT, CDR2 FYEKMQ (reference sequence). In DNA form, the CDR3 reads TGTGCCAGCAAGGGACTTAGAAGCTCCTACAATGAGCAGTTCTTC. Encoded protein: CASKGLRSSYNEQFF.

The rearrangement uses TRBV7-9 and TRBJ2-5; 7 bases are a match to TRBD1. The CDR3 has 16 amino acids. The junction had 11 bases not matched to a gene; V was cut back by 3 bases and J by 4 bases. In germline, CDR1 is SEHNR, CDR2 FQNEAQ (reference sequence). In DNA, the CDR3 is TGTGCCAGCAGCTTTGAGAGGGGGAGACAGGGAGAGACCCAGTACTTC. Protein sequence: CASSFERGRQGETQYF.

This clone was counted once. This chain links TRBV5-1 with TRBJ2-5, with a tentative D call TRBD2 (5 bases). Germline V gene data show CDR1 as SGHRS and CDR2 as YFSETQ. V lost 4 bases and J 0 bases, leaving 19 bases between the germline ends. This CDR3 has 17 amino acids. The CDR3 coding sequence is TGCGCCAGCAGCGCCAGGTCCGGGGTGACGAACCAAGAGACCCAGTACTTC. Its translation: CASSARSGVTNQETQYF.

V is TRBV10-3 and J is TRBJ2-3; TRBD2 might be the D (5 bases). This CDR3 has 15 amino acids. Germline V lookup: CDR1 ENHRY, CDR2 SYGVKD. Trimming shortened V by 8 bases and J by 0 bases, and 15 bases separated the two germline ends. CDR3: CAIGGQGLSTDTQYF. In nucleotides, the CDR3 is TGTGCCATCGGTGGCCAAGGACTTAGCACAGATACGCAGTATTTT.

As to this clone: A junction boundary mismatches the germline segment, possibly from a read error. This chain joins TRBV6-1 and TRBJ1-4; 7 positions match TRBD1. CDR1 and CDR2 (germline): MNHNS, SASEGT. This CDR3 spans 12 amino acids. This CDR3 reads CASSDGWQGVRF. The CDR3, as DNA: TGTGCCAGCAGTGATGGATGGCAGGGGGTCCGTTTT.

The chain links TRBV2 to TRBJ2-1; 9 bases are a match to TRBD2. J lost 7 bases, V lost 10 bases, and 11 bases had no gene match. Germline CDR1 and CDR2: SNHLY and FYNNEI. The CDR3 is 14 amino acids. CDR3 amino acids: CATVYSGGANEQFF. CDR3 nucleotide sequence: TGTGCCACCGTTTATAGCGGGGGTGCTAATGAGCAGTTCTTC.

The rearrangement uses TRBV10-3 and TRBJ1-2, with TRBD1 as a possible D gene (6 bases). Germline CDR1 reads ENHRY; CDR2 reads SYGVKD. Trimming left V 2 bases short and J 8 bases short, with 15 bases between. The CDR3 is made up of 14 amino acids. In DNA form, the CDR3 reads TGTGCCATCAGTGAGGGGATGGGGGCGCTAGGCTACACCTTC. Its translation: CAISEGMGALGYTF.